These 9 T cell receptor beta chains originate from one sample sequenced in a study of OX40 agonist ivuxolimab in advanced cancers. The data were produced by immunoSEQ multiplex PCR, yet TCRdb's version contains in-frame clones alone and is incomplete. The data hold tens of thousands of clones, with 92% observed a single time. Sequenced material: CD4+ or CD8+ T cells sorted from blood, taken in a trial of the OX40 agonist ivuxolimab. The receptors come from an adult with an advanced solid tumor such as melanoma, head and neck, liver or kidney cancer.

The gene calls are TRBV6-1 and TRBJ1-1; maybe TRBD1 (6 bases). V lost 9 bases and J 5 bases, leaving 19 bases between the germline ends. Germline CDR1 and CDR2: MNHNS and SASEGT. The CDR3 is 14 amino acids. The CDR3 bases are TGTGCCAGTCCCACGGGGGGCGCAGGGACTGAAGCTTTCTTT. It codes for CASPTGGAGTEAFF.

The gene calls are TRBV9 and TRBJ2-2; maybe TRBD2 (5 bases). The CDR3 sequence is 16 residues long. Deletions cut 4 bases from V and 6 bases from J, with 19 bases between. Germline assignment: CDR1 SGDLS and CDR2 YYNGEE. CDR3 sequence: CASSPSGSSLAGELFF. CDR3 nucleotide sequence: TGTGCCAGCAGCCCCTCGGGATCTAGCTTGGCCGGGGAGCTGTTTTTT.

The J gene is TRBJ2-6, the V gene TRBV6-5, with D hard to call. Deletions cut 6 bases from V and 0 bases from J, with 6 bases between. Germline-derived CDR1 and CDR2 are MNHEY and SVGAGI. CDR3 length equals 14 residues. The CDR3 loop reads CASSAVSGANVLTF. The CDR3 coding sequence is TGTGCCAGCAGCGCGGTCTCTGGGGCCAACGTCCTGACTTTC.

The rearrangement uses TRBV15 and TRBJ1-1, with unresolved D. The CDR3 is 17 residues long. The germline gives CDR1 LNHNV, CDR2 YYDKDF (reference sequence). V lost 6 bases to trimming and J lost 3 bases, with 23 bases between them. As DNA, the CDR3 is TGTGCCACCAGTGAAATCCTGCGACACTTTGTCGACACTGAAGCTTTCTTT. Encoded protein: CATSEILRHFVDTEAFF.

The chain carries TRBV6-1 and TRBJ2-1, with 7 bases identical to TRBD2. Germline loops: CDR1 MNHNS, CDR2 SASEGT. Trimming removed 2 bases from V and 10 bases from J; junction bases left unmatched: 14. This CDR3 spans 16 amino acids. Here the CDR3 reads CASSEREVAGVGEQFF. CDR3 in DNA: TGTGCCAGCAGTGAAAGAGAAGTGGCGGGAGTAGGGGAGCAGTTCTTC.

The genes are TRBV6-1 and TRBJ1-1; 7 bases fit TRBD1. This CDR3 region has 13 residues. Germline values: CDR1 MNHNS, CDR2 SASEGT. V was pared by 3 bases and J by 5 bases, with 3 bases of the junction left unmatched. CDR3 nucleotides: TGTGCCAGCAGTGACTACAGGGGAACTGAAGCTTTCTTT. It encodes CASSDYRGTEAFF.

The V call is TRBV27, the J call TRBJ2-7; D might be TRBD2 (7 bases). Germline values: CDR1 MNHEY, CDR2 SMNVEV (reference sequence). The CDR3 is made up of 15 amino acids. Trimming took 0 bases from V and 0 from J, leaving 9 bases between them. The CDR3 bases are TGTGCCAGCAGTTTATCCGGGGGGCTCTCCTACGAGCAGTACTTC. It specifies CASSLSGGLSYEQYF.

CDR3 loop: CASSVGQGDGYEQYF. The DNA for the CDR3 is TGTGCCAGCAGCGTGGGACAGGGTGATGGCTACGAGCAGTACTTC. This chain joins TRBV5-5 and TRBJ2-7, with 9 nucleotides matching TRBD1. The CDR3 is 15 residues long. Germline V gene lookup returns CDR1 SGHKS and CDR2 YYEKEE (reference sequence). The V segment lost 4 bases and the J segment 3 bases; nucleotides outside the gene matches: 8.

This clone was found once. The chain is built from TRBV4-3 and TRBJ1-3, with 9 bases identical to TRBD1. The V segment lost 2 bases and the J segment 0 bases; nucleotides outside the gene matches: 8. The V gene's germline CDR1 is LGHNA and CDR2 YSLEER. CDR3 size: 18 residues. The CDR3: CASSQSGTGLSSGNTIYF. CDR3 bases: TGCGCCAGCAGCCAATCCGGGACAGGGTTAAGCTCTGGAAACACCATATATTTT.